This T cell receptor beta chain was identified in a study of PD-1 and CTLA-4 blockade in melanoma. The repertoire was sequenced with immunoSEQ multiplex PCR; TCRdb's copy has only in-frame clones and lacks some. The table shows around 11,000 clones, with roughly 82% occurring only once. This TCR was recovered from a human donor with melanoma. Sequencing used CD8+ T cells from peripheral blood, obtained from a patient given anti-PD-1 treatment.

The CDR3 DNA reads as TGTGCCACCAGTGATTCTAAGGAGGACTATGGCTACACCTTC. Its protein is CATSDSKEDYGYTF. The chain uses TRBV24-1 and TRBJ1-2, with D uncertain. Trimming cost V 2 bases and J 3 bases, with 9 bases left between them. The CDR3 consists of 14 residues. The germline V gene has CDR1 KGHDR and CDR2 SFDVKD.